This TCR beta chain was profiled in a study of blood T cell repertoires in COVID-19. Across the whole study: Samples representing acute and convalescent COVID-19 were sourced from the United States, Italy and Spain.

TCRdb's table, derived via immunoSEQ multiplex PCR, lists solely in-frame clones and lacks some. The sample yields about 48,000 clones, approximately 80% seen once. CDR3 length: 17 residues. V was clipped by 3 bases and J by 2 bases, with 21 bases between them. The germline gives CDR1 DFQATT, CDR2 SNEGSKA (reference sequence). This sequence was found in a human donor with active or convalescent COVID-19. The donor label of this sample is uncertain. This chain links TRBV20-1 with TRBJ2-3; weak D call: TRBD2 (6 bases). What was sequenced was peripheral blood. The CDR3 DNA follows: TGCAGTGCTAGTCCAATTGGAGGGAGGCCACTCACAGATACGCAGTATTTT. It specifies CSASPIGGRPLTDTQYF.